This T cell receptor (beta chain) was captured by sequencing in a study of CD8 T cells in Susac syndrome. cDNA came from around 0.54 to 1 ug RNA primed by random hexamers. The amplification used immunoSEQ multiplex PCR on TCR beta CDR3; it spanned 54 Vbeta and 13 Jbeta. TCRdb independently ran MiXCR on the immunoSEQ multiplex PCR reads; one entry per CDR3 protein. The sample includes 250,000 to 300,000 distinct CDR3 sequences, roughly 85% seen only once; the top ten take around 0.11%. The junction had 9 bases not matched to a gene; V was cut back by 5 bases and J by 11 bases. Germline CDR1 is SGHAT and CDR2 is FQNNGV. The CDR3 is 13 amino acids. In the multiple sclerosis control group, patients were treatment-naive and had stable or active relapsing-remitting disease. TEMRA cells were enriched by FACS, while CD8+ and CD4+ T cells were obtained through a negative isolation that was performed magnetically.

The TCR originated in a human donor with multiple sclerosis. The chain employs TRBV11-2 and TRBJ1-1; 9 nucleotides agree with TRBD1. Input material: CD8+ T cells from PBMCs. The CDR3: CASSVGQGFGAFF. The CDR3 bases are TGTGCCAGCAGCGTAGGACAGGGGTTCGGCGCTTTCTTT.